This T cell receptor beta chain was profiled in a study of beta chain features in type 1 diabetes. CD4+ cells of the naive, central memory, regulatory and stem cell-like memory types were sorted via CD45RO/CCR7/CD25/CD127/CD95/CD27. Sequenced material consisted of expressed TCRB transcripts (all of the isolated RNA was reverse transcribed). TCRdb keeps only in-frame clones here, not all; method: immunoSEQ multiplex PCR. The sample records 110,000 to 150,000 clones, 6.9% being singletons. This clone showed up just a few times. CDR3 length equals 17 residues. Trimming cost V 6 bases and J 0 bases; bases outside gene matches: 12. CDR1 and CDR2 from the germline V gene are MNHEY and SMNVEV (reference sequence).

The sequence was obtained from a woman aged 25-40 years in good health. The chain has TRBV27 and TRBJ2-7, with 9 bases that match TRBD2. Sequencing was performed on central memory CD4+ T cells from blood. Here the CDR3 reads CASSQKTSGVTSYEQYF. The DNA for the CDR3 is TGTGCCAGCAGCCAAAAGACTAGCGGAGTTACCTCCTACGAGCAGTACTTC.